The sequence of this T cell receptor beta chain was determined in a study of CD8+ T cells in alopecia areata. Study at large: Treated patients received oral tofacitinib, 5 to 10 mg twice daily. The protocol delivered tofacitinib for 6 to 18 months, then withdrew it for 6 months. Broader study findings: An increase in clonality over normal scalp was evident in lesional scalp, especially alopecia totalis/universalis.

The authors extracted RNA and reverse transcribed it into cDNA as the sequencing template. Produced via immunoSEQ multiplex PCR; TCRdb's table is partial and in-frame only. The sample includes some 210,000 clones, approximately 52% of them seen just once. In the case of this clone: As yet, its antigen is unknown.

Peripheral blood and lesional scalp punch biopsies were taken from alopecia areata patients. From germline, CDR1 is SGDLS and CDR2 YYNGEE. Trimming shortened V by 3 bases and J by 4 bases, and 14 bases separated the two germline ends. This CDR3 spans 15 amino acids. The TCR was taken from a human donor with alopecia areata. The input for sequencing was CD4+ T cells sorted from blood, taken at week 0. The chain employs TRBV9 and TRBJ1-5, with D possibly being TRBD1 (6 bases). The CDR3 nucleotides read TGTGCCAGCAGCGCCACCACAGGGTGGAATCAGCCCCAGCATTTT. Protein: CASSATTGWNQPQHF.